These 5 T cell receptor beta chains came from one sample sequenced in a study of T cell responses to AZD1222 COVID-19 vaccine. Here immunoSEQ multiplex PCR was the method, and the copy in TCRdb shows in-frame clones only, minus some. The data hold some 150,000 clones, with about 93% observed a single time. Sequences were derived from peripheral blood, sampled on day 0 of AZD1222 vaccination. These receptors were taken from an adult in good health.

The CDR3 sequence is CASSRKAQVQETQYF. DNA for the CDR3: TGTGCCAGCAGCCGGAAAGCGCAGGTACAAGAGACCCAGTACTTC. V and J are TRBV7-9 and TRBJ2-5; D uncertain. V was pared by 5 bases and J by 2 bases, with 15 bases between. There are 15 residues in the CDR3. Germline V gives CDR1 SEHNR, CDR2 FQNEAQ (reference sequence).

The genes are TRBV28 and TRBJ1-5; weak D call: TRBD1 (5 bases). CDR3 size: 14 residues. CDR1 is MDHEN and CDR2 is SYDVKM in the germline V gene. With 5 bases removed from V and 7 bases from J, the gap between germline ends came to 15 bases. The CDR3 reads CASSIRGGRQPQHF. CDR3 bases: TGTGCCAGCAGTATCCGGGGGGGAAGACAGCCCCAGCATTTT.

This sequence joins TRBV16 and TRBJ2-7; no firm D call. CDR1 and CDR2 from the germline V gene are KGHSY and FQNENV. Trimming cost V 0 bases and J 6 bases, with 6 bases left between them. The CDR3 is 12 residues long. CDR3 region: CASSQSRSEQYF. DNA of the CDR3: TGTGCCAGCAGCCAATCCAGGTCCGAGCAGTACTTC.

This rearrangement joins TRBV10-3 to TRBJ1-5; D perhaps matches TRBD1 (6 bases). CDR3 length: 13 residues. V lost 11 bases and J lost 3, with 14 bases in between. The germline V gene encodes CDR1 ENHRY and CDR2 SYGVKD. This chain's CDR3 is CAAGTGINQPQHF. CDR3 bases: TGTGCCGCGGGAACAGGGATCAATCAGCCCCAGCATTTT.

The rearrangement joins TRBV5-4 to TRBJ2-2; no firm D call. There are 13 residues in the CDR3. V lost 0 bases to trimming and J lost 0 bases, with 0 bases between them. Germline-derived CDR1 and CDR2 are SGHNT and YYREEE (reference sequence). CDR3 in amino acids: CASSLANTGELFF. The CDR3 DNA is TGTGCCAGCAGCTTGGCGAACACCGGGGAGCTGTTTTTT.